Sequencing of this TCR beta chain was carried out in a study of shared clonotypes between healthy human individuals. General study findings and limits: Clonotype sharing among donors was expected to depend on sequencing depth. The low donor count limited represented genetic and exposure-history diversity. Memory subsets generally showed lower estimated richness than naive subsets.

Trimming removed 4 bases at V and 5 bases at J, with 12 bases between. The CDR3 consists of 14 residues. CDR1 and CDR2 (germline): SGHRS, YFSETQ. Profiling relied on immunoSEQ multiplex PCR, and the TCRdb table lists in-frame clones only, not all of them. The sample includes 1,500,000 or so clones, around 97% of them seen just once. Worth noting for this clone: Its antigen is still unknown.

Sequenced: naive CD4+ T cells sorted from blood. As for subset: CD45RA+ positively selected. The TCR sequence derives from a man aged 25 to 45 in good health. The rearrangement links TRBV5-1 to TRBJ2-2; D gene unclear. Written as DNA, the CDR3 is TGCGCCAGCAGCCCCTACGTGAGAACCGGGGAGCTGTTTTTT. Translating it yields CASSPYVRTGELFF.